The following is a TCR beta chain sequence with its context. Antigen specificity is unknown. Germline V CDR1 and CDR2: LNHDA, SQIVND (reference sequence). The CDR3 runs to 15 residues. V was trimmed by 8 bases and J by 2 bases, leaving 18 bases between them. The entry originates in a study of cytomegalovirus exposure and HLA in healthy donors. Study-level results: Confirmation was obtained in vitro that a few CMV-associated chains are specific for CMV antigens. TRBV6-2, TRBV6-3 and other indistinguishable V segments were excluded.

Primers: 60 Vbeta forward and 13 Jbeta reverse. Here immunoSEQ multiplex PCR was the method, and the copy in TCRdb shows in-frame clones only, minus some. The sample consists of some 120,000 clones, more than 70% of them appearing once. The sequenced material came from PBMCs. The chain joins TRBV19 to TRBJ1-1; D is ambiguous. This receptor was taken from a human donor in good health. The CDR3 DNA follows: TGTGCCAGTTATGCTCAGGCAACCACAAACACTGAAGCTTTCTTT. Its protein is CASYAQATTNTEAFF.